This is a list of T cell receptor beta chains from one sample in a study of cytomegalovirus exposure and HLA in healthy donors. The data were produced by immunoSEQ multiplex PCR, yet TCRdb's version contains in-frame clones alone and is incomplete. Altogether tens of thousands of clones are present, more than 65% being singletons, with the ten largest covering about 9.7%. The specimen sequenced was PBMCs. These receptors all stem from a woman in her fifties or sixties in good health and CMV-seronegative. CDR3s include the opening cysteine and the closing phenylalanine or tryptophan. A D gene is named only where the DNA matches it firmly. Only part of the rows carry a size: once, few, many, or a class if the clone is expanded.

-	TRBV28	15	TRBJ1-6	-	TGTGCCAGCAGTTGGGTCGGGTCCTATAATTCACCCCTCCACTTT	CASSWVGSYNSPLHF
-	TRBV28	15	TRBJ1-5	-	TGTGCCAGCAGTTCTTGGAGGGAAAGCAATCAGCCCCAGCATTTT	CASSSWRESNQPQHF
-	TRBV9	14	TRBJ2-3	TRBD2	TGTGCCAGCAGCGCGGGGGGTAGCACAGATACGCAGTATTTT	CASSAGGSTDTQYF
-	TRBV19	13	TRBJ1-1	-	TGTGCCAGTAGTATAGTCGTGAACACTGAAGCTTTCTTT	CASSIVVNTEAFF
few	TRBV27	16	TRBJ2-5	-	TGTGCCAGCAGTTTATATGGCGGAATCCTCCAAGAGACCCAGTACTTC	CASSLYGGILQETQYF
-	TRBV9	15	TRBJ2-3	TRBD2	TGTGCCAGCAGCGTAGGATGGCGGGGGGGCGATACGCAGTATTTT	CASSVGWRGGDTQYF
-	TRBV28	13	TRBJ1-6	-	TGTGCCAGCAGCCCCCAGGTGGTTTCACCCCTCCACTTT	CASSPQVVSPLHF
once	TRBV6-5	13	TRBJ2-7	TRBD2	TGTGCCAGCCGTCGGGAGGAAATGTACGAGCAGTACTTC	CASRREEMYEQYF
-	TRBV7-2	18	TRBJ1-2	-	TGTGCCAGCAGCTTAGTATCCTCCATTACCCCTACTAACTATGGCTACACCTTC	CASSLVSSITPTNYGYTF
few	TRBV10-1	12	TRBJ2-5	-	TGCGCCAGCAGTGGGCAGACTGAGACCCAGTACTTC	CASSGQTETQYF
-	TRBV5-8	12	TRBJ2-7	-	TGTGCCAGCCAGGGATATACCTACGAGCAGTACTTC	CASQGYTYEQYF
-	TRBV27	14	TRBJ1-1	TRBD1	TGTGCCAGCAGTTGGGGACAGGGGAACACTGAAGCTTTCTTT	CASSWGQGNTEAFF
-	TRBV6-5	15	TRBJ2-7	TRBD1	TGTGCCAGCAGTTACTCGGGGACAGGGACCTACGAGCAGTACTTC	CASSYSGTGTYEQYF
few	TRBV5-1	15	TRBJ1-1	TRBD1	TGCGCCAGCACCCGGACAGGGGGCTCTAACACTGAAGCTTTCTTT	CASTRTGGSNTEAFF
few	TRBV6-1	12	TRBJ2-1	TRBD1	TGTGCCAGCAGACCGAACCCGGGACAGCAACTCTTC	CASRPNPGQQLF
once	TRBV10-3	15	TRBJ2-6	TRBD1	TGTGCCATCAGTCCGGGACAGTCTGGGGCCAACGTCCTGACTTTC	CAISPGQSGANVLTF
-	TRBV7-9	15	TRBJ2-1	TRBD2	TGTGCCAGCACCCTCGCGGGGACTAGCGGGGGGCACTCACTCTTC	CASTLAGTSGGHSLF
-	TRBV7-6	15	TRBJ2-2	-	TGTGCCAGCAGTCAAGGGGCAGGGGTCCCCGGGGAGCTGTTTTTT	CASSQGAGVPGELFF
-	TRBV18	13	TRBJ2-1	TRBD2	TGTGCCAGCTCACGGGGGACTAGCGTGACGAATCTCTTC	CASSRGTSVTNLF
-	TRBV1	15	TRBJ1-2	-	TGCACCAGCAGCCAGGACGGACAGGGAAAAAATGGCTACACCTTC	CTSSQDGQGKNGYTF
-	TRBV19	12	TRBJ2-1	-	TGTGCCAGTAATTCGAGGGCGGGGGAGCAGTTCTTC	CASNSRAGEQFF
-	TRBV28	13	TRBJ2-2	-	TGTGCCAGCACGGGGTCTATAACCGGGGAGCTGTTTTTT	CASTGSITGELFF
-	TRBV5-1	15	TRBJ2-1	TRBD2	TGCGCCAGCAGCACCTTAGCGGGAGGGTTCAATGAGCAGTTCTTC	CASSTLAGGFNEQFF
few	TRBV5-1	15	TRBJ2-2	-	TGCGCCAGCAGCTTGGCCCCAGGGGGGTCCGGGGAGCTGTTTTTT	CASSLAPGGSGELFF
-	TRBV30	14	TRBJ1-5	-	TGTGCCACCTCCTCGACCCCAGAGGGCCAGCCCCAGCATTTT	CATSSTPEGQPQHF
few	TRBV7-9	14	TRBJ1-4	-	TGTGCCAGCAGCCCCGCAGGGTATAATGAAAAACTGTTTTTT	CASSPAGYNEKLFF
-	TRBV4-3	19	TRBJ1-6	TRBD1	TGCGCCAGCAGCCAAGGGTTGGACAGGGGGCTCGGCGGGGATTCACCCCTCCACTTT	CASSQGLDRGLGGDSPLHF
-	TRBV19	14	TRBJ1-2	-	TGTGCCAGTAGTATAGGGGGAGACTCGTATGGCTACACCTTC	CASSIGGDSYGYTF
-	TRBV5-1	14	TRBJ1-3	-	TGCGCCAGCAGCCCTACTCCCTCTGGAAACACCATATATTTT	CASSPTPSGNTIYF
-	TRBV15	16	TRBJ2-5	TRBD1	TGTGCCACCAGCAGACCGCCGGGACAGGGTGACGAGACCCAGTACTTC	CATSRPPGQGDETQYF
-	TRBV4-2	16	TRBJ2-3	-	TGTGCCAGCAGCCAAGTTGGGGGGGGGCCCGGAGATACGCAGTATTTT	CASSQVGGGPGDTQYF
once	TRBV6-6	15	TRBJ1-5	TRBD1	TGTGCCAGCAGCTACGACAGGGGCGACAATCAGCCCCAGCATTTT	CASSYDRGDNQPQHF
few	TRBV4-2	17	TRBJ1-1	TRBD1	TGTGCCAGCAGCCAAGATTCGCGGGACAGGGAACGTCTGTTAGCTTTCTTT	CASSQDSRDRERLLAFF
once	TRBV2	13	TRBJ1-1	-	TGTGCCAGCATAGCCACTGGGGGGATTGAAGCTTTCTTT	CASIATGGIEAFF
-	TRBV6-6	11	TRBJ2-4	-	TGTGCCAGCAGTTACACCTGGACTAAGTACTTC	CASSYTWTKYF
-	TRBV25-1	13	TRBJ2-7	TRBD2	TGTGCCAGCAACGGAAGCGGGAACTGCGAGCAGTACTTC	CASNGSGNCEQYF
-	TRBV7-8	12	TRBJ1-1	-	TGTGCCAGCAGCTTTATTAACACTGAAGCTTTCTTT	CASSFINTEAFF
-	TRBV5-1	14	TRBJ2-7	-	TGCGCCAGCAGCTTGGAGCGGTCCTCCAACGAGCAGTACTTC	CASSLERSSNEQYF
-	TRBV27	15	TRBJ2-7	TRBD1	TGTGCCAGCAGCCAGCAAGGGACAGGAACTTCCGAGCAGTACTTC	CASSQQGTGTSEQYF
-	TRBV5-6	16	TRBJ2-5	-	TGTGCCAGCAGCTTGGTCCAGGGCATGGTGAGAGAGACCCAGTACTTC	CASSLVQGMVRETQYF
few	TRBV7-2	16	TRBJ1-2	TRBD1	TGTGCCAGCAGCTTAGAGGGGGCTAGAGGGGGAATAGGCTACACCTTC	CASSLEGARGGIGYTF
-	TRBV6-4	17	TRBJ2-6	TRBD1	TGTGCCAGCAGTCTGGACAGGGCAAGCTCTGGGGCCAACGTCCTGACTTTC	CASSLDRASSGANVLTF
-	TRBV4-1	15	TRBJ2-3	TRBD2	TGCGCCAGCAGCCAAGAGAAGCGGGACACAGATACGCAGTATTTT	CASSQEKRDTDTQYF
-	TRBV5-4	16	TRBJ2-3	TRBD2	TGTGCCAGCAGCTTGGGTAGCGGGAGGGGCACAGATACGCAGTATTTT	CASSLGSGRGTDTQYF
-	TRBV19	14	TRBJ2-1	-	TGTGCCAGTAGTATTCTGGGGGAGGCGAGTGAGCAGTTCTTC	CASSILGEASEQFF
-	TRBV5-1	17	TRBJ2-3	TRBD2	TGCGCCAGCAGCCCGGGACTAGCGGACGGAGGGGTAGATACGCAGTATTTT	CASSPGLADGGVDTQYF
once	TRBV6-5	16	TRBJ2-7	TRBD2	TGTGCCAGCAGTTGGACTAGCGAGAGAGGTTCCTACGAGCAGTACTTC	CASSWTSERGSYEQYF
-	TRBV13	16	TRBJ2-6	-	TGTGCCAGCAGCCGTCAGGGTTATACTGGGGCCAACGTCCTGGCTTTC	CASSRQGYTGANVLAF
-	TRBV10-3	12	TRBJ2-7	-	TGTGCCAGCGGGCCGCACGCCTACGAGCAGTACTTC	CASGPHAYEQYF
-	TRBV7-2	14	TRBJ1-1	-	TGTGCCAGCAGCTTTACACCCTCGGGAACTGAAGCTTTCTTT	CASSFTPSGTEAFF
-	TRBV27	15	TRBJ1-1	-	TGTGCCAGCAGTTTAAACGGAGGAAAGAACACTGAAGCTTTCTTT	CASSLNGGKNTEAFF
-	TRBV30	14	TRBJ1-3	-	TGTGCCTGGAGCGAAGACAGTTTCGGAAACACCATATATTTT	CAWSEDSFGNTIYF
few	TRBV5-8	15	TRBJ2-3	-	TGTGCCAGCAGCCCTACCGGGATACACACAGATACGCAGTATTTT	CASSPTGIHTDTQYF
once	TRBV4-2	20	TRBJ2-5	-	TGTGCCAGCAGCTTCATAAGCCTACGGGACAAAGAATTCTTCCAAGAGACCCAGTACTTC	CASSFISLRDKEFFQETQYF
-	TRBV30	13	TRBJ1-4	-	TGTGCCTGGAGACAGACAACTAATGAAAAACTGTTTTTT	CAWRQTTNEKLFF
-	TRBV6-5	14	TRBJ1-6	-	TGTGCCAGCAGTTACGGAGGGGCAGGATCACCCCTCCACTTT	CASSYGGAGSPLHF
-	TRBV29-1	13	TRBJ2-2	-	TGCAGCGTTGCGTGGCGGGGCACCGGGGAGCTGTTTTTT	CSVAWRGTGELFF
-	TRBV27	17	TRBJ2-7	-	TGTGCCAGCAGTTCAGACGGGTATGGAGGGACCACCTACGAGCAGTACTTC	CASSSDGYGGTTYEQYF
-	TRBV11-3	13	TRBJ2-3	TRBD1	TGTGCCAGCAGTAGGGGGCTGATAGATACGCAGTATTTT	CASSRGLIDTQYF